This T cell receptor (beta chain) was retrieved from a study of blood T cell repertoires in COVID-19. Study context: Nucleic acid was either cDNA or gDNA, and it came from T cells, B-cell-depleted T cells, or PBMCs.

Germline CDR1 and CDR2: SGHNT and YYREEE (reference sequence). V gave up 4 bases and J gave up 5 bases, with 12 bases separating them. The CDR3 has 13 amino acids. As concerns this clone: In the same sample, other DNA sequences code for this CDR3.

Per the authors' pipeline: Reference gene primers were amplified, and this amplification served to estimate nucleated cell counts. Assay: immunoSEQ multiplex PCR; the TCRdb copy retains only in-frame clones and omits some. Clone size and the V and J calls come from that table; the DNA yielded D and trimming. There are about 94,000 clones in the sample; around 84% occur only once, and under 15% lies in the top ten. The clonotype comes from a woman aged 55-70 years in a cohort sampled during active or convalescent COVID-19. This chain links TRBV5-4 with TRBJ1-1; D uncertain. Sequenced: peripheral blood. The CDR3 sequence: CASSPPGETEAFF. Here the CDR3 DNA reads TGTGCCAGCAGCCCGCCCGGGGAAACTGAAGCTTTCTTT. The full variable domain, its missing parts supplied by reference TRBV5-4 and TRBJ1-1, is ETGVTQSPTHLIKTRGQQVTLRCSSQSGHNTVSWYQQALGQGPQFIFQYYREEENGRGNFPPRFSGLQFPNYSSELNVNALELDDSALYLCASSPPGETEAFFGQGTRLTVV.